Below, 21 T cell receptor beta chains from the same sample are listed, as sequenced in a study of cytomegalovirus exposure and HLA in healthy donors. The PCR ran on 60 Vbeta and 13 Jbeta primers. Repertoires were generated with immunoSEQ multiplex PCR, while TCRdb's copy carries only in-frame clones and drops some. The sample includes approximately 150,000 clones, roughly 68% of them seen just once. Sequenced input: PBMCs. Receptors originate from a man aged 60 to 69 in good health and CMV-seronegative.

The CDR3 nucleotides are TGTGCCAGCAGCTTAACCCCAGGGACTAATGAAAAACTGTTTTTT. It codes for CASSLTPGTNEKLFF. This chain links TRBV7-3 with TRBJ1-4; maybe TRBD1 (5 bases). Germline V gene data show CDR1 as SGHTA and CDR2 as FQGTGA. This CDR3 is 15 amino acids long. The V end lost 0 bases, the J end lost 2 bases, and 7 bases lay between the germline ends.

This rearrangement joins TRBV15 to TRBJ1-5; the D gene is possibly TRBD1 (5 bases). The V end lost 1 base, the J end lost 3 bases, and 13 bases lay between the germline ends. The CDR3 runs to 16 residues. Germline V lookup: CDR1 LNHNV, CDR2 YYDKDF (reference sequence). The CDR3 protein is CATSRGNPGPNQPQHF. The CDR3 coding sequence is TGTGCCACCAGCAGAGGGAATCCAGGGCCCAATCAGCCCCAGCATTTT. Supplemented by reference TRBV15 and TRBJ1-5, the full variable domain reads DAMVIQNPRYQVTQFGKPVTLSCSQTLNHNVMYWYQQKSSQAPKLLFHYYDKDFNNEADTPDNFQSRRPNTSFCFLDIRSPGLGDTAMYLCATSRGNPGPNQPQHFGDGTRLSIL.

The V call is TRBV30, the J call TRBJ1-3; D is unresolved. V lost 0 bases and J lost 0, with 9 bases in between. Germline loops: CDR1 GTSNPN, CDR2 SVGIG (reference sequence). This CDR3 contains 15 residues. The chain's CDR3 is CAWSVRSFSGNTIYF. CDR3 nucleotides: TGTGCCTGGAGTGTCAGGTCGTTCTCTGGAAACACCATATATTTT. The full variable domain, completed using reference TRBV30 and TRBJ1-3, is SQTIHQWPATLVQPVGSPLSLECTVEGTSNPNLYWYRQAAGRGLQLLFYSVGIGQISSEVPQNLSASRPQDRQFILSSKKLLLSDSGFYLCAWSVRSFSGNTIYFGEGSWLTVV.

This chain uses TRBV27 with TRBJ2-1; 7 bases match TRBD2. V was clipped by 5 bases and J by 9 bases; unmatched bases: 10. The CDR3 covers 14 residues. Germline CDR1 and CDR2: MNHEY and SMNVEV (reference sequence). The CDR3 DNA reads as TGTGCCAGCAGTCCGATACTAGCGTCGGGTGAGCAGTTCTTC. Protein: CASSPILASGEQFF.

The chain uses TRBV7-8 and TRBJ2-1, with TRBD2 matching 9 bases. The CDR3 consists of 16 residues. Germline values: CDR1 SGHVS, CDR2 FQNEAQ. V lost 6 bases, J lost 8 bases, and 14 bases stayed unmatched. The CDR3, as DNA: TGTGCCAGCAGTCGAAAGACTAGCGGCCTTTCCGATGAGCAGTTCTTC. Its translation: CASSRKTSGLSDEQFF.

This chain uses TRBV5-1 with TRBJ2-3; 14 nucleotides line up with TRBD2. The V gene end was trimmed by 0 bases and the J gene end by 4 bases; junction bases not matched to a gene: 1. This CDR3 comprises 16 residues. Per the germline V gene, CDR1 is SGHRS and CDR2 is YFSETQ. CDR3 protein: CASSLGLAGGADTQYF. The CDR3, as DNA: TGCGCCAGCAGCTTGGGACTAGCGGGAGGGGCAGATACGCAGTATTTT.

V is TRBV11-2 and J is TRBJ2-1; 7 positions match TRBD1. The germline V gene encodes CDR1 SGHAT and CDR2 FQNNGV. J lost 4 bases, V lost 4 bases, and 7 bases had no gene match. The CDR3 runs to 15 residues. The CDR3 loop is CASSSRTGDYNEQFF. CDR3 nucleotides: TGTGCCAGCAGCTCGAGGACAGGAGATTACAATGAGCAGTTCTTC. Complete variable domain (other parts from reference TRBV11-2 and TRBJ2-1): EAGVAQSPRYKIIEKRQSVAFWCNPISGHATLYWYQQILGQGPKLLIQFQNNGVVDDSQLPKDRFSAERLKGVDSTLKIQPAKLEDSAVYLCASSSRTGDYNEQFFGPGTRLTVL.

V and J are TRBV9 and TRBJ1-4; no clear D gene. Trimming took off 3 bases at V and 0 bases at J, with 9 bases between the two ends. The germline CDR1 and CDR2 sequences are SGDLS and YYNGEE. This CDR3 spans 15 amino acids. CDR3 sequence (DNA): TGTGCCAGCAGCGGCGGAGAGGCAACTAATGAAAAACTGTTTTTT. Translating gives CASSGGEATNEKLFF.

The genes are TRBV11-1 and TRBJ2-5, with 9 bases lining up with TRBD1. Germline values: CDR1 SGHAT, CDR2 FQDESV (reference sequence). This CDR3 is built from 18 residues. The junction had 16 bases not matched to a gene; V was cut back by 4 bases and J by 4 bases. Here the CDR3 DNA reads TGTGCCAGCAGCTCCTGGGGACAGGGAGGAGGTTTGGGAGAGACCCAGTACTTC. Its protein is CASSSWGQGGGLGETQYF.

The chain is built from TRBV6-1 and TRBJ1-1; 8 positions match TRBD1. CDR1 and CDR2 (germline): MNHNS, SASEGT. V lost 7 bases, J lost 1 base, and 8 bases stayed unmatched. The CDR3 is 15 amino acids. The CDR3 sequence is CASMLWTGRNTEAFF. For the CDR3, the DNA is TGTGCCAGCATGTTGTGGACAGGGCGGAACACTGAAGCTTTCTTT.

This clone was recorded a few times. V gene TRBV7-3 combines with J gene TRBJ2-3, with a possible D match to TRBD2 (6 bases). Trimming shortened V by 5 bases and J by 0 bases, and 12 bases separated the two germline ends. The CDR3 is 15 amino acids. Germline lookup yields CDR1 SGHTA and CDR2 FQGTGA. The CDR3 bases are TGTGCCAGCAGCCATAGCGGAGCTAGCACAGATACGCAGTATTTT. It translates to CASSHSGASTDTQYF.

This sequence joins TRBV4-3 and TRBJ1-5; no clear D. The CDR3 is 17 residues long. The V gene's germline CDR1 is LGHNA and CDR2 YSLEER. V shed 0 bases and J shed 0 bases, with 12 bases lying between them. For the CDR3, the DNA is TGCGCCAGCAGCCAAGATCTGGCAGTTTATAGCAATCAGCCCCAGCATTTT. Amino acid sequence: CASSQDLAVYSNQPQHF.

The chain is built from TRBV19 and TRBJ1-5, with D possibly being TRBD1 (5 bases). Germline V gene data show CDR1 as LNHDA and CDR2 as SQIVND (reference sequence). The CDR3 is made up of 14 amino acids. Trimming stripped 3 bases from V and 1 base from J, with 7 bases between. The CDR3 region is CASSIRGSNQPQHF. CDR3 in DNA: TGTGCCAGTAGTATTCGGGGGAGCAATCAGCCCCAGCATTTT. The variable domain in full, completed from reference TRBV19 and TRBJ1-5, reads DGGITQSPKYLFRKEGQNVTLSCEQNLNHDAMYWYRQDPGQGLRLIYYSQIVNDFQKGDIAEGYSVSREKKESFPLTVTSAQKNPTAFYLCASSIRGSNQPQHFGDGTRLSIL.

In its sample, this clone was seen a few times. The J gene is TRBJ1-5, the V gene TRBV28; D ambiguous. Trimming removed 6 bases from V and 3 bases from J, with 12 bases in between. This CDR3 is built from 14 residues. CDR1 MDHEN and CDR2 SYDVKM come from the germline V gene. CDR3 residues: CASSRDGFNQPQHF. The CDR3 coding sequence is TGTGCCAGCAGCCGAGACGGGTTCAATCAGCCCCAGCATTTT.

The rearrangement joins TRBV30 to TRBJ2-1; 11 bases line up with TRBD2. V lost 0 bases and J lost 12; bases outside the gene matches: 10. CDR3 length: 15 residues. Germline lookup yields CDR1 GTSNPN and CDR2 SVGIG (reference sequence). This CDR3 is CAWSVLQLAGGPQFF. Written as DNA, the CDR3 is TGTGCCTGGAGTGTACTCCAGCTAGCGGGAGGTCCGCAGTTCTTC. Variable domain in full (rest from reference TRBV30 and TRBJ2-1): SQTIHQWPATLVQPVGSPLSLECTVEGTSNPNLYWYRQAAGRGLQLLFYSVGIGQISSEVPQNLSASRPQDRQFILSSKKLLLSDSGFYLCAWSVLQLAGGPQFFGPGTRLTVL.

V and J are TRBV30 and TRBJ2-7; D may be TRBD1 (7 bases). Trimming took 3 bases from V and 2 from J, leaving 20 bases between them. The CDR3 sequence is 16 residues long. Germline CDR1 reads GTSNPN; CDR2 reads SVGIG (reference sequence). CDR3 sequence (DNA): TGTGCCTGGAGGGGGGGCCCGGGACAGTTACCCTACGAGCAGTACTTC. Translated, it gives CAWRGGPGQLPYEQYF.

The chain combines TRBV7-3 with TRBJ2-1, with 9 nucleotides matching TRBD2. The CDR3 has 15 amino acids. Germline V gene data show CDR1 as SGHTA and CDR2 as FQGTGA. The ends lost 4 bases at V and 3 bases at J; junction bases unmatched: 4. CDR3 region: CASSSLAGDYNEQFF. CDR3 bases: TGTGCCAGCAGCTCCTTAGCGGGAGACTACAATGAGCAGTTCTTC.

V and J are TRBV27 and TRBJ2-5, with D possibly being TRBD2 (5 bases). The V end lost 8 bases, the J end lost 1 base, and 11 bases lay between the germline ends. Germline V gives CDR1 MNHEY, CDR2 SMNVEV (reference sequence). This CDR3 spans 13 amino acids. CDR3 residues: CASGELAQETQYF. CDR3 sequence (DNA): TGTGCCAGCGGGGAGCTAGCCCAAGAGACCCAGTACTTC.

This clone was counted only a few times. The V call is TRBV30, the J call TRBJ1-4; 8 nucleotides align to TRBD1. The CDR3 length is 15 residues. The V and J ends lost 5 bases and 0 bases, in that order; junction bases with no gene match: 5. CDR1 GTSNPN and CDR2 SVGIG come from the germline V gene (reference sequence). This CDR3 reads CAWGQGLSTNEKLFF. The CDR3 bases are TGTGCCTGGGGACAGGGTTTATCAACTAATGAAAAACTGTTTTTT.

This chain joins TRBV7-9 and TRBJ2-4; no clear D. CDR3 length: 12 amino acids. The ends were cut back, 1 base at V and 6 bases at J, with 4 bases in the middle. Per germline, CDR1 SEHNR and CDR2 FQNEAQ (reference sequence). The CDR3 loop reads CASSLVGNIQYF. The CDR3 DNA follows: TGTGCCAGCAGCTTAGTCGGAAACATTCAGTACTTC. Looking up the rest from reference TRBV7-9 and TRBJ2-4 gives the full variable domain: DTGVSQNPRHKITKRGQNVTFRCDPISEHNRLYWYRQTLGQGPEFLTYFQNEAQLEKSRLLSDRFSAERPKGSFSTLEIQRTEQGDSAMYLCASSLVGNIQYFGAGTRLSVL.

This CDR3 is CASSVADTEAFF. CDR3 DNA: TGTGCCAGCAGCGTAGCTGACACTGAAGCTTTCTTT. The chain joins TRBV9 to TRBJ1-1; no firm D call. The CDR3 is 12 amino acids. Germline assignment: CDR1 SGDLS and CDR2 YYNGEE. Trimming removed 0 bases at V and 3 bases at J, with 3 bases between.